The next 27 T cell receptor beta chains were all read from a single sample in a study of chemoradiotherapy in HPV16-positive cancers. Some clones are missing from TCRdb's copy, which holds only in-frame ones; the method was immunoSEQ multiplex PCR. The sample records roughly 15,000 clones, over 85% being singletons. This material consisted of tumor tissue, taken from a patient who underwent chemoradiotherapy. The receptors were sampled from a human donor with HPV-associated anogenital cancer.

This chain joins TRBV5-1 and TRBJ1-3; tentative D call: TRBD1 (6 bases). In germline, CDR1 is SGHRS, CDR2 YFSETQ. V shed 3 bases and J shed 0 bases, with 13 bases lying between them. The CDR3 is 16 amino acids. This CDR3 is CASSSDSSLSGNTIYF. The CDR3 nucleotides read TGCGCCAGCAGCTCGGACAGTTCTCTCTCTGGAAACACCATATATTTT.

V and J are TRBV19 and TRBJ1-2; D is unclear. The CDR3 length is 14 residues. Trimming removed 7 bases at V and 6 bases at J, with 18 bases between. CDR1 is LNHDA and CDR2 is SQIVND in the germline V gene (reference sequence). In DNA form, the CDR3 reads TGTGCCAGTAACCCTTTGTGGGGAGGAAATGGCTACACCTTC. This gives the protein CASNPLWGGNGYTF.

The CDR3 region has the DNA TGTGCCAGCAGTTTTCGCGGGGAGGTCTACGAGCAGTACTTC. It codes for CASSFRGEVYEQYF. The chain joins TRBV25-1 to TRBJ2-7; tentative D call: TRBD2 (6 bases). CDR3 size: 14 residues. The germline V and J ends were trimmed by 5 bases and 3 bases, with 14 bases remaining between them. Germline loops: CDR1 MGHDK, CDR2 SYGVNS.

The rearrangement uses TRBV2 and TRBJ2-7, with 9 bases identical to TRBD2. The germline CDR1 and CDR2 sequences are SNHLY and FYNNEI. This CDR3 has 15 amino acids. Unmatched junction bases numbered 11, after V lost 6 bases and J lost 5 bases. CDR3 sequence: CASSVGAGGPNEQYF. The CDR3 region has the DNA TGTGCCAGCAGCGTCGGGGCGGGAGGGCCTAACGAGCAGTACTTC.

The V and J genes are TRBV5-6 and TRBJ2-5, with D possibly being TRBD1 (5 bases). This CDR3 contains 14 residues. The V end lost 4 bases, the J end lost 2 bases, and 12 bases lay between the germline ends. In germline, CDR1 is SGHDT, CDR2 YYEEEE. The chain's CDR3 is CASSRGQLQETQYF. The DNA of the CDR3 is TGTGCCAGCAGCCGCGGACAACTACAAGAGACCCAGTACTTC.

The chain is built from TRBV7-8 and TRBJ1-1; D uncertain. V was cut by 3 bases and J by 1 base, with 15 bases left in between. The length of the CDR3 is 16 residues. CDR1 and CDR2 from the germline V gene are SGHVS and FQNEAQ. The CDR3 nucleotides read TGTGCCAGCAGCTTGGGAACTGAATGGCGGAACACTGAAGCTTTCTTT. Protein sequence: CASSLGTEWRNTEAFF.

The CDR3 nucleotides are TGCGCCAGCAGCCAAGAAATATGGGCAGCGGGGTACAATGAGCAGTTCTTC. Its protein is CASSQEIWAAGYNEQFF. The chain combines TRBV4-3 with TRBJ2-1; 7 bases align to TRBD2. The CDR3 length is 17 residues. J gave up 4 bases and V 0 bases, and 9 bases lay outside the gene matches. Germline V gene data show CDR1 as LGHNA and CDR2 as YSLEER.

The V gene is TRBV12-2, the J gene TRBJ2-1; TRBD2, as called in the table, went unchecked against the DNA. TRBV12-2 represents a pseudogene. The CDR3 contains 16 residues. The DNA for the CDR3 is TGTGCAAGTCGCCCAACGGCTGGGGGGGGGTACAATGAGCAGTTCTTC. Translation gives CASRPTAGGGYNEQFF.

CDR3 sequence reads: CASSIGGTGRRGELFF. For the CDR3, the DNA is TGTGCCAGCAGCATAGGCGGGACAGGGAGACGCGGGGAGCTGTTTTTT. The V gene is TRBV7-9, the J gene TRBJ2-2; 9 bases line up with TRBD1. There are 16 residues in the CDR3. Germline CDR1 SEHNR, CDR2 FQNEAQ (reference sequence). V trimming: 5 bases; J trimming: 7 bases; junction bases outside the gene matches: 11.

The gene calls are TRBV5-1 and TRBJ2-3, with a weak D call TRBD1 (5 bases). Per the germline V gene, CDR1 is SGHRS and CDR2 is YFSETQ. This CDR3 has 14 residues. V gave up 0 bases and J gave up 0 bases, with 5 bases separating them. CDR3 amino acids: CASSLGQSTDTQYF. Written as DNA, the CDR3 is TGCGCCAGCAGCTTGGGACAGAGCACAGATACGCAGTATTTT.

The CDR3 sequence: CATSRGDQPQHF. CDR3 bases: TGTGCCACCAGCAGAGGCGATCAGCCCCAGCATTTT. The J gene is TRBJ1-5, the V gene TRBV15; no reliable D call. Germline lookup yields CDR1 LNHNV and CDR2 YYDKDF (reference sequence). V shed 1 base and J shed 5 bases, with 3 bases lying between them. This CDR3 comprises 12 residues.

This clone was seen just once. The rearrangement links TRBV30 to TRBJ2-3; D uncertain. Germline CDR1 is GTSNPN and CDR2 is SVGIG (reference sequence). The CDR3 extends over 11 amino acids. Between the trimmed V and J ends, which lost 4 bases and 4 bases, there was a span of 6 bases. CDR3 sequence reads: CAWTLSDTQYF. The DNA of the CDR3 is TGTGCCTGGACGCTATCAGATACGCAGTATTTT.

This rearrangement joins TRBV7-9 to TRBJ1-5, with D unclear. V dropped 3 bases and J dropped 7 bases, with 10 bases sitting between them. The germline gives CDR1 SEHNR, CDR2 FQNEAQ (reference sequence). The CDR3 totals 13 residues. CDR3 loop: CASSLQEGQPQHF. The CDR3 DNA follows: TGTGCCAGCAGCTTGCAGGAAGGACAGCCCCAGCATTTT.

CDR3 region: CASASEGGDTEAFF. Here the CDR3 DNA reads TGTGCTAGTGCCTCAGAAGGGGGGGACACTGAAGCTTTCTTT. The rearrangement links TRBV12-5 to TRBJ1-1; TRBD1 is a possible D gene (6 bases). Trimming pared 7 bases from V and 3 bases from J, leaving 15 bases between. Germline V gene sequence: CDR1 LGHNT, CDR2 FRNRAP. This CDR3 is 14 amino acids long.

The chain has TRBV9 and TRBJ2-7; 10 bases are a match to TRBD2. The CDR3 extends over 15 amino acids. Germline-derived CDR1 and CDR2 are SGDLS and YYNGEE. J was trimmed by 4 bases and V by 0 bases; bases with no gene match: 4. CDR3 coding DNA: TGTGCCAGCAGCGTAGCAGCTAGCGGGAGTTACGAGCAGTACTTC. Residues: CASSVAASGSYEQYF.

This clone was recorded only once. The chain joins TRBV7-3 to TRBJ1-3; possibly TRBD1 for D (6 bases). V lost 5 bases and J lost 2, with 13 bases in between. Germline assignment: CDR1 SGHTA and CDR2 FQGTGA. This CDR3 contains 15 residues. CDR3 nucleotides: TGTGCCAGCAGCCTCGAGGGGGGCCCTGGAAACACCATATATTTT. Protein: CASSLEGGPGNTIYF.

The V gene is TRBV5-6, the J gene TRBJ2-1; D is unresolved. Trimming removed 0 bases at V and 7 bases at J, with 5 bases between. The V gene's germline CDR1 is SGHDT and CDR2 YYEEEE. This CDR3 comprises 12 residues. CDR3 nucleotides: TGTGCCAGCAGCTTGGGCGGAAATGAGCAGTTCTTC. This translates into CASSLGGNEQFF.

The chain combines TRBV27 with TRBJ2-1; D is ambiguous. Trimming took 6 bases from V and 2 from J, leaving 8 bases between them. This CDR3 is 13 amino acids long. The germline gives CDR1 MNHEY, CDR2 SMNVEV (reference sequence). The CDR3 spells CASRIGPYNEQFF. The CDR3 DNA reads TGTGCCAGCAGAATTGGGCCCTACAATGAGCAGTTCTTC.

A few counts support this clone. The gene calls are TRBV2 and TRBJ1-4; D is undetermined. The CDR3 is 12 residues long. The germline gives CDR1 SNHLY, CDR2 FYNNEI. Trimming left V 7 bases short and J 8 bases short, with 11 bases between. The CDR3 protein is CASTRVPEKLFF. The CDR3 nucleotides read TGTGCCAGCACCAGAGTTCCCGAAAAACTGTTTTTT.

This clone was seen more than once but under ten times. This CDR3 reads CASSLETSGDYEQYF. CDR3 in DNA: TGTGCCAGCAGCTTGGAGACTAGCGGAGACTACGAGCAGTACTTC. The chain couples TRBV7-6 to TRBJ2-7; 9 nucleotides line up with TRBD2. The CDR3 runs 15 residues. V was clipped by 3 bases and J by 3 bases; unmatched bases: 6. The germline V gene encodes CDR1 SGHVS and CDR2 FNYEAQ.

The chain links TRBV7-8 to TRBJ1-2; 7 positions agree with TRBD1. Trimming cost V 2 bases and J 3 bases; bases outside gene matches: 9. CDR1 SGHVS and CDR2 FQNEAQ come from the germline V gene. The CDR3 has 16 residues. The CDR3 DNA follows: TGTGCCAGCAGCTTATCTCGCCCGGGACAGTACTATGGCTACACCTTC. Translated: CASSLSRPGQYYGYTF. Supplemented by reference TRBV7-8 and TRBJ1-2, the full variable domain reads GAGVSQSPRYKVAKRGQDVALRCDPISGHVSLFWYQQALGQGPEFLTYFQNEAQLDKSGLPSDRFFAERPEGSVSTLKIQRTQQEDSAVYLCASSLSRPGQYYGYTFGSGTRLTVV.

This clone was seen a single time. This chain connects TRBV5-1 to TRBJ2-1; D remains unclear. CDR1 and CDR2 (germline): SGHRS, YFSETQ. V gave up 0 bases and J gave up 2 bases, with 6 bases separating them. The CDR3 has 14 amino acids. In DNA form, the CDR3 reads TGCGCCAGCAGCTTGGGCAGAACCTACAATGAGCAGTTCTTC. This translates into CASSLGRTYNEQFF.

The chain has TRBV7-9 and TRBJ2-7, with D tentatively TRBD1 (6 bases). Germline CDR1 reads SEHNR; CDR2 reads FQNEAQ (reference sequence). The CDR3 runs to 15 residues. V was shortened by 7 bases and J by 3 bases, with 19 bases between the two germline ends. The CDR3 sequence is CASTGEGQFHYEQYF. The CDR3 nucleotides are TGTGCCAGCACGGGTGAAGGACAGTTCCACTACGAGCAGTACTTC.

J is TRBJ2-7 and V is TRBV2, with TRBD2 matching 7 bases. The V segment lost 3 bases and the J segment 0 bases; nucleotides outside the gene matches: 5. Germline values: CDR1 SNHLY, CDR2 FYNNEI. CDR3 length equals 15 residues. The CDR3 loop reads CASSDYLADSYEQYF. The DNA of the CDR3 is TGTGCCAGCAGTGATTATCTAGCGGACTCCTACGAGCAGTACTTC.

The chain employs TRBV28 and TRBJ1-2, with no clear D. Trimming removed 6 bases at V and 3 bases at J, with 14 bases between. CDR3 size: 14 residues. Per the germline V gene, CDR1 is MDHEN and CDR2 is SYDVKM. CDR3 DNA: TGTGCCAGCAGCTCGTGGGGTGTCGACTATGGCTACACCTTC. Protein product: CASSSWGVDYGYTF.

This clone occurred once. The rearrangement joins TRBV7-3 to TRBJ2-1; no firm D call. Germline values: CDR1 SGHTA, CDR2 FQGTGA. Trimming took off 5 bases at V and 3 bases at J, with 8 bases between the two ends. The length of the CDR3 is 13 residues. Here the CDR3 reads CASSQTDYNEQFF. The DNA for the CDR3 is TGTGCCAGCAGCCAGACGGACTACAATGAGCAGTTCTTC. The full variable domain, with the rest looked up from reference TRBV7-3 and TRBJ2-1, is GAGVSQTPSNKVTEKGKYVELRCDPISGHTALYWYRQSLGQGPEFLIYFQGTGAADDSGLPNDRFFAVRPEGSVSTLKIQRTERGDSAVYLCASSQTDYNEQFFGPGTRLTVL.

The V and J genes are TRBV5-1 and TRBJ2-2; D is possibly TRBD1 or TRBD2 (5 bases each). The germline CDR1 and CDR2 sequences are SGHRS and YFSETQ. Trimming removed 7 bases from V and 7 bases from J, with 17 bases in between. The CDR3 runs to 14 residues. The CDR3 nucleotides are TGCGCCAGCGAGGGACCCTGGGGGAGCGGGGAGCTGTTTTTT. Translating gives CASEGPWGSGELFF. Complete variable domain (other parts from reference TRBV5-1 and TRBJ2-2): KAGVTQTPRYLIKTRGQQVTLSCSPISGHRSVSWYQQTPGQGLQFLFEYFSETQRNKGNFPGRFSGRQFSNSRSEMNVSTLELGDSALYLCASEGPWGSGELFFGEGSRLTVL.